The 24 T cell receptor beta chains below come from one sample, sequenced in a study of blood T cells in healthy people across ages. Primed by a sample-barcoded 5' primer and a J-beta primer mix, a second PCR proceeded for about 7 to 12 cycles. TCRdb recomputed calls from the 5' RACE reads with MiXCR, one row per CDR3 protein. The sample lists a few hundred thousand distinct CDR3 sequences; 45% to 60% were seen once. Sequencing used blood. Every receptor here comes from a man in his fifties or sixties in good health.

Remarks on this clonotype: A clone one base away is much larger, so this may be a read error. The rearrangement uses TRBV5-1 and TRBJ2-3; unclear D gene. Germline loops: CDR1 SGHRS, CDR2 YFSETQ. This CDR3 is 13 amino acids long. DNA of the CDR3: TGCGCCAGCAGCTTGGGAGACACAGATACGCGGTATTTT. This translates into CASSLGDTDTRYF.

The chain couples TRBV4-1 to TRBJ2-5; TRBD2 matches 8 bases. CDR3 length: 13 amino acids. The trim removed 1 base at V and 5 bases at J, leaving 0 bases unmatched. Germline CDR1 reads MGHRA; CDR2 reads YSYEKL. CDR3 in DNA: TGCGCCAGCAGCCAAGGACTAGCGGAGACCCAGTACTTC. This translates into CASSQGLAETQYF.

The table lists this clonotype with a few counts. Here the CDR3 reads CASSELAVNNEQFF. The CDR3 nucleotides are TGTGCCAGCAGTGAACTAGCGGTTAACAATGAGCAGTTCTTC. The rearrangement links TRBV6-4 to TRBJ2-1, with 8 bases matching TRBD2. Germline CDR1 is MRHNA and CDR2 is SNTAGT. V shed 3 bases and J 5 bases; nucleotides not matched to a gene: 3. The CDR3 is made up of 14 amino acids.

This clonotype has more than one count but fewer than ten. This rearrangement joins TRBV20-1 to TRBJ1-1; 10 bases are a match to TRBD1. With V trimmed by 6 bases and J by 4 bases, 8 bases remained unmatched. CDR1 is DFQATT, CDR2 SNEGSKA, per germline (reference sequence). The CDR3 has 14 amino acids. The CDR3 region is CSALDRGQGTEAFF. CDR3 in DNA: TGCAGTGCGCTAGACAGGGGGCAAGGCACTGAAGCTTTCTTT.

The J gene is TRBJ2-5, the V gene TRBV11-2, with 8 positions matching TRBD1. J was trimmed by 11 bases and V by 0 bases; bases with no gene match: 14. CDR1 SGHAT and CDR2 FQNNGV come from the germline V gene. The CDR3 totals 16 residues. CDR3 region: CASSLDLQGGTSKQYF. CDR3 nucleotide sequence: TGTGCCAGCAGCTTAGATCTACAGGGGGGCACTAGTAAGCAGTACTTC.

This clonotype was seen only a few times. V gene TRBV6-5 combines with J gene TRBJ2-1; no clear D gene. Trimming took 3 bases from V and 5 from J, leaving 14 bases between them. This CDR3 contains 15 residues. Looked up from germline, CDR1 is MNHEY and CDR2 is SVGAGI. Here the CDR3 DNA reads TGTGCCAGCAGTTATCGACCCCTTGGGGACAATGAGCAGTTCTTC. Amino acids: CASSYRPLGDNEQFF.

This clonotype has a handful of counts. J is TRBJ2-5 and V is TRBV18, with D uncertain. The germline CDR1 and CDR2 sequences are KGHSH and LQKENI. V lost 5 bases, J lost 1 base, and 8 bases lay in between. The CDR3 runs 13 residues. The CDR3 DNA follows: TGTGCCAGCTCAGGTGGCCCCCAAGAGACCCAGTACTTC. This codes for CASSGGPQETQYF.

This clonotype was detected a few times. The V call is TRBV4-3, the J call TRBJ2-1; tentative D call: TRBD1 (6 bases). Germline CDR1 is LGHNA and CDR2 is YSLEER. This CDR3 comprises 16 residues. V lost 1 base to trimming and J lost 2 bases, with 12 bases between them. The CDR3 DNA reads as TGCGCCAGCAGCCAAGTGGGTAGGACAGCCTACAATGAGCAGTTCTTC. It codes for CASSQVGRTAYNEQFF.

The chain recombines TRBV9 with TRBJ2-5; no clear D gene. CDR3 length equals 12 residues. CDR1 SGDLS and CDR2 YYNGEE come from the germline V gene. Trimming removed 3 bases from V and 2 bases from J, with 5 bases in between. CDR3 loop: CASSGWQETQYF. CDR3 nucleotide sequence: TGTGCCAGCAGCGGTTGGCAAGAGACCCAGTACTTC.

As regards this clonotype: A much larger clone differs by one base, so this may be a read error. The gene calls are TRBV7-2 and TRBJ2-1; the match to TRBD1 covers 8 bases. The end of the DNA is better explained by TRBJ2-7, so the J call may be wrong. Per the germline V gene, CDR1 is SGHTA and CDR2 is FQGNSA. This CDR3 has 13 amino acids. The CDR3 coding sequence is TGTGCCAGCAGCGCGGACAGGGTTAATGAGCAGTACTTC. This encodes CASSADRVNEQYF.

Turning to this clonotype: A much larger clone differs by one base, so this may be a read error. This chain connects TRBV11-2 to TRBJ1-2, with D unclear. The germline gives CDR1 SGHAT, CDR2 FQNNGV. The CDR3 contains 13 residues. Trimming removed 5 bases from V and 2 bases from J, with 9 bases in between. Written as DNA, the CDR3 is TGTGCCAGCAGCGCCCTTTCCAACTATGGCTACACCTTC. This encodes CASSALSNYGYTF.

Details on this clonotype: A much larger clonotype is one base distant, so this may be a read error. This chain joins TRBV11-2 and TRBJ1-2; 7 bases line up with TRBD1. Germline trimming cut 4 bases from V and 2 bases from J; bases unmatched to any gene: 1. This CDR3 has 13 residues. CDR1 SGHAT and CDR2 FQNNGV come from the germline V gene. For the CDR3, the DNA is TGTGCCAGCAGCTCACAGGGGAACTATGGCTACACCTTC. Protein: CASSSQGNYGYTF. Looking up the rest from reference TRBV11-2 and TRBJ1-2 gives the full variable domain: EAGVAQSPRYKIIEKRQSVAFWCNPISGHATLYWYQQILGQGPKLLIQFQNNGVVDDSQLPKDRFSAERLKGVDSTLKIQPAKLEDSAVYLCASSSQGNYGYTFGSGTRLTVV.

The chain is built from TRBV7-2 and TRBJ2-2; tentatively, D is TRBD2 (5 bases). V was pared by 0 bases and J by 1 base, with 15 bases between. This CDR3 has 18 residues. The germline gives CDR1 SGHTA, CDR2 FQGNSA. For the CDR3, the DNA is TGTGCCAGCAGCTTAGCGCATACTAGGCTAGAGAACACCGGGGAGCTGTTTTTT. Amino acid sequence: CASSLAHTRLENTGELFF.

This chain connects TRBV20-1 to TRBJ2-3, with TRBD2 matching 9 bases. The CDR3 runs 17 residues. Germline values: CDR1 DFQATT, CDR2 SNEGSKA (reference sequence). The J segment lost 6 bases and the V segment lost 0 bases, leaving 13 bases of the junction unmatched. The CDR3 DNA reads as TGCAGTGCTAGAGATCTTGGCGCGGGAGGGGACGGGGATACGCAGTATTTT. It specifies CSARDLGAGGDGDTQYF.

This clonotype was observed at least ten times. This chain links TRBV20-1 with TRBJ2-5; D is perhaps TRBD2 (7 bases). Trimming took 5 bases from V and 4 from J, leaving 23 bases between them. This CDR3 region has 16 residues. CDR1 and CDR2 from the germline V gene are DFQATT and SNEGSKA (reference sequence). The CDR3: CSAQDVRGRVGETQYF. In nucleotides, the CDR3 is TGCAGTGCTCAGGACGTTAGGGGGAGGGTGGGAGAGACCCAGTACTTC.

This clonotype was counted between two and nine times. The chain has TRBV29-1 and TRBJ2-5; TRBD1 might be the D (5 bases). This CDR3 region has 10 residues. Between the trimmed V and J ends, which lost 8 bases and 11 bases, there was a span of 15 bases. Germline V gene data show CDR1 as SQVTM and CDR2 as ANQGSEA. CDR3 nucleotides: TGCAGCTCAGGGCACAATGAGCAGTACTTC. It encodes CSSGHNEQYF.

This clonotype was counted between two and nine times. The CDR3 region is CASSPDRAGLYGYTF. The DNA for the CDR3 is TGTGCCAGCAGCCCTGACAGGGCGGGCCTCTATGGCTACACCTTC. The chain carries TRBV7-2 and TRBJ1-2; 7 bases are shared with TRBD1. The V segment lost 5 bases and the J segment 4 bases; nucleotides outside the gene matches: 10. The germline V gene has CDR1 SGHTA and CDR2 FQGNSA. The length of the CDR3 is 15 residues.

This clonotype appeared a few times. The chain carries TRBV7-8 and TRBJ2-6, with a tentative D call TRBD1 (6 bases). From germline, CDR1 is SGHVS and CDR2 FQNEAQ. Deletions cut 5 bases from V and 0 bases from J, with 11 bases between. The CDR3 runs 16 residues. The CDR3 reads CASSRRTDSGANVLTF. The CDR3 DNA reads TGTGCCAGCAGCCGAAGGACAGACTCTGGGGCCAACGTCCTGACTTTC.

This clonotype was counted between two and nine times. This chain connects TRBV7-2 to TRBJ2-4; the D gene is possibly TRBD1 (5 bases). The germline gives CDR1 SGHTA, CDR2 FQGNSA. The CDR3 runs to 14 residues. The ends were cut back, 0 bases at V and 8 bases at J, with 11 bases in the middle. CDR3: CASSLAGDRDIQYF. The CDR3 region has the DNA TGTGCCAGCAGCTTAGCAGGGGATCGGGACATTCAGTACTTC.

The chain has TRBV28 and TRBJ2-5, with D perhaps TRBD1 (6 bases). Germline V gives CDR1 MDHEN, CDR2 SYDVKM. V shed 6 bases and J shed 2 bases, with 13 bases lying between them. This CDR3 spans 14 amino acids. CDR3 sequence: CASRLGTFQETQYF. The CDR3 bases are TGTGCCAGCAGACTCGGGACATTTCAAGAGACCCAGTACTTC.

The chain is built from TRBV29-1 and TRBJ2-7, with D possibly called TRBD1 or TRBD2 (5 bases each). V lost 6 bases to trimming and J lost 5 bases, with 14 bases between them. CDR1 SQVTM and CDR2 ANQGSEA come from the germline V gene. CDR3 length: 12 amino acids. The CDR3 is CSVLEGSHEQYF. CDR3 DNA: TGCAGCGTACTAGAGGGGAGCCACGAGCAGTACTTC.

The chain links TRBV10-3 to TRBJ2-1; TRBD1 or TRBD2 may be the D gene (5 bases each). Trimming removed 0 bases from V and 6 bases from J, with 18 bases in between. CDR1 and CDR2 from the germline V gene are ENHRY and SYGVKD. This CDR3 region has 17 residues. The CDR3 spells CAISESAERGIRNEQFF. In DNA, the CDR3 is TGTGCCATCAGTGAGTCAGCGGAAAGGGGAATACGCAATGAGCAGTTCTTC.

J is TRBJ1-4 and V is TRBV2, with D maybe TRBD1 (6 bases). CDR1 SNHLY and CDR2 FYNNEI come from the germline V gene. Trimming took 6 bases from V and 8 from J, leaving 16 bases between them. The CDR3 runs to 14 residues. As DNA, the CDR3 is TGTGCCAGCAGACGACAGGCTGGAAAAGAAAAACTGTTTTTT. Translation gives CASRRQAGKEKLFF.

This clonotype has just a few counts. The chain links TRBV20-1 to TRBJ2-1, with 8 bases lining up with TRBD2. The CDR3 length is 16 residues. The ends lost 6 bases at V and 6 bases at J; junction bases unmatched: 16. Germline lookup yields CDR1 DFQATT and CDR2 SNEGSKA (reference sequence). This CDR3 reads CSARILSGTLTNEQFF. The CDR3 bases are TGCAGTGCCCGGATACTTAGCGGGACTTTAACCAATGAGCAGTTCTTC.